The sequence of this T cell receptor beta chain was determined in a study of blood T cell repertoires in COVID-19. The assay was immunoSEQ multiplex PCR, and TCRdb's table has in-frame clones only and misses some. Of under 450,000 clones in the sample, approximately 90% were seen once. V was pared by 1 base and J by 8 bases, with 7 bases of the junction left unmatched. Germline V gene sequence: CDR1 MNHEY, CDR2 SVGAGI. The CDR3 has 15 residues. The TCR originated in a woman aged 45-65 years with COVID-19, enrolled during active disease. Input material: peripheral blood. The gene calls are TRBV6-5 and TRBJ1-2; 10 positions agree with TRBD1. The CDR3 nucleotides read TGTGCCAGCAGTTACTACCATGGACAGGGGGAAGGCTACACCTTC. This gives the protein CASSYYHGQGEGYTF.